This TCR beta chain was sequenced for a study of OX40 agonist ivuxolimab in advanced cancers. Regarding the study in general: Ivuxolimab was an agonistic, fully human IgG2 monoclonal antibody directed against OX40 (CD134), a costimulatory receptor. Intravenous ivuxolimab was administered to patients every 2 weeks at six dose levels: 0.01, 0.1, 0.3, 1.5, 3 and 10 mg/kg. Of the roughly 51 patients in dose escalation, some 19 had hepatocellular carcinoma, some 15 had melanoma, 9 had renal cell carcinoma and 9 had head and neck cancer. In the dose-escalation cohort, 82.7% of patients were male, and the mean age was roughly 56 years with a range of roughly 20 to 85. Prior anti-PD-1, anti-PD-L1 or anti-CTLA-4 therapy was permitted, and 35% to 40% of dose-escalation patients had received checkpoint inhibitors. Three dose-escalation patients achieved partial responses, one with hepatocellular carcinoma and two with cutaneous melanoma. The point of sequencing TCRbeta in the periphery was to test whether ivuxolimab changed TCR sequence diversity and drove clonal T-cell expansion. The paper covers the monotherapy dose-escalation part of the phase I ivuxolimab trial, which included N = 52 patients. Broader findings and caveats from the paper: Low levels of normalized T-cell clonal expansion were also seen in some patients who did not respond. At doses of 0.1 to 3.0 mg/kg, clonal expansion of both CD4+ and CD8+ blood T cells was observed from baseline to week 6. In the 0.1-3.0 mg/kg groups, partial responders had among the lowest normalized peripheral clonal expansion, particularly in CD8+ T cells. After ivuxolimab, more expanded clones were found on average in CD8+ T cells than in CD4+ T cells. The antigen specificity of the peripheral T cells that underwent clonal expansion was not determined.

According to the germline V gene (reference sequence), CDR1 reads SEHNR and CDR2 reads FQNEAQ. V sheds 1 base and J sheds 5 bases, leaving 15 bases between their ends. From the cysteine up to the phenylalanine, the CDR3 has a length of 16 residues. The only DNA kept is the CDR3, 48 bases in frame from the first base. A remark on this clone: The clone's antigen remains unknown. Per-base quality was not reported, and no clone a single base away is much larger than it.

Patients with a history of autoimmune disease or receiving systemic immunosuppression were excluded from the trial. Peripheral blood for TCR sequencing was collected from all dose cohorts at baseline, on cycle 4 day 1, and on cycle 7 day 1. Samples were obtained from an open-label, multicenter, first-in-human phase I dose-escalation trial of ivuxolimab. Adults with locally advanced or metastatic melanoma, renal cell, hepatocellular, or head and neck squamous cell carcinoma were enrolled in the trial. Before TCR sequencing, CD4+ and CD8+ T cells were separately sorted from peripheral blood. For sequencing of the TCRbeta CDR3 region, genomic DNA was extracted from the sorted cells. TCRbeta CDR3 regions were sequenced using the immunoSEQ Assay. TCRdb retrieved this table from immuneACCESS and kept in-frame rearrangements only. Not all clones are present; in checked studies, unresolved V genes account for under half, and no reason is known for the remainder. Present in this sample are 17,000 or so clones, roughly 88% of which were seen just once. The top ten clones comprise about an eighth of the sample.

The sample in question was CD4+ or CD8+ T cells sorted from blood, obtained in a trial of the OX40 agonist ivuxolimab. This TCR was sampled from an adult with an advanced solid tumor such as melanoma, head and neck, liver or kidney cancer. The chain is assembled from TRBV7-9 and TRBJ2-1, with TRBD2 as a weak D call on 8 bases. The CDR3 region: CASSLVAGQNNNEQFF. Here is the DNA: TGTGCCAGCAGCTTAGTAGCGGGACAGAACAACAATGAGCAGTTCTTC.